This T cell receptor beta chain was identified in a study of blood T cell repertoires in COVID-19. Study-level information: Samples representing acute and convalescent COVID-19 were sourced from the United States, Italy and Spain.

Recruited during active infection, patients (from Seattle) were subsequently followed longitudinally. Per the original methods: Reference gene primer amplification in the assay estimated nucleated cell counts. Data came from immunoSEQ multiplex PCR; TCRdb stores just in-frame clones and leaves some out. That table is the source of V, J and clone size, and D and trimming were worked out from the DNA. The sample contains about 46,000 clones, approximately 83% of which appear only once. Germline V gene sequence: CDR1 MNHNY, CDR2 SVGAGI (reference sequence). The length of the CDR3 is 13 residues. The germline V and J ends were trimmed by 7 bases and 8 bases, with 17 bases remaining between them.

The chain links TRBV6-6 to TRBJ1-1; perhaps TRBD1 as D (5 bases). The receptor was isolated from a woman of 80 years or more with COVID-19, enrolled during active disease. Material: peripheral blood. The chain's CDR3 is CASTRTPSGEAFF. The CDR3 DNA reads as TGTGCCAGCACCCGGACACCCTCTGGGGAAGCTTTCTTT.